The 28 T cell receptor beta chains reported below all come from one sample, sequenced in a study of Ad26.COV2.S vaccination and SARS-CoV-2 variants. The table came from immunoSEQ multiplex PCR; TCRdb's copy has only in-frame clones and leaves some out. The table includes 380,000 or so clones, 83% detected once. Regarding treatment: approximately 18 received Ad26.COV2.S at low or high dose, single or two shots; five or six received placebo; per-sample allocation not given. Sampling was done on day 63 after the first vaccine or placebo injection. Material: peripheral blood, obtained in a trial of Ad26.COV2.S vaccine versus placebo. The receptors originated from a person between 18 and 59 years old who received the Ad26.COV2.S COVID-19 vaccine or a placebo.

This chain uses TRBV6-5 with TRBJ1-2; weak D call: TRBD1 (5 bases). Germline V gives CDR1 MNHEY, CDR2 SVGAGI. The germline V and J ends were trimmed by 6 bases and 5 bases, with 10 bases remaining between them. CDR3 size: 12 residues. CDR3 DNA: TGTGCCAGCAGCCAGACAGCGTATGGCTACACCTTC. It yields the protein CASSQTAYGYTF.

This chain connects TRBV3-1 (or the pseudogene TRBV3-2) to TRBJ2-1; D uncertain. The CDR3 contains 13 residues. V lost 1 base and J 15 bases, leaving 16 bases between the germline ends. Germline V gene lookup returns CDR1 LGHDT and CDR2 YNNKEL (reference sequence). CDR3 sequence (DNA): TGTGCCAGCAGCCAAGGTCCCCCTCAATCACCGTTCTTC. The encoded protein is CASSQGPPQSPFF.

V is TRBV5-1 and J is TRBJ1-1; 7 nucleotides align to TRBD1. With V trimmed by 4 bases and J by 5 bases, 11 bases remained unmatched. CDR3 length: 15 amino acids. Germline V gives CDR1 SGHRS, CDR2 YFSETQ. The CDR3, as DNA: TGCGCCAGCAGCCGACAGGGCGGCGGGGAAACTGAAGCTTTCTTT. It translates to CASSRQGGGETEAFF.

CDR3: CATGSYNEQFF. CDR3 nucleotides: TGTGCCACCGGCAGCTACAATGAGCAGTTCTTC. V usage is TRBV24-1 and J usage is TRBJ2-1; D call uncertain. V was shortened by 9 bases and J by 3 bases, with 5 bases between the two germline ends. The CDR3 runs 11 residues. Germline V gene sequence: CDR1 KGHDR, CDR2 SFDVKD.

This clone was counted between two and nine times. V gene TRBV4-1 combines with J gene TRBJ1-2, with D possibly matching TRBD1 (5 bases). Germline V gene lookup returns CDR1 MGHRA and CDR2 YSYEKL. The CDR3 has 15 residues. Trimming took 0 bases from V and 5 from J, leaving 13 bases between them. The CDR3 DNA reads TGCGCCAGCAGCCAAGATGGAGGGGTTGGGTATGGCTACACCTTC. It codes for CASSQDGGVGYGYTF.

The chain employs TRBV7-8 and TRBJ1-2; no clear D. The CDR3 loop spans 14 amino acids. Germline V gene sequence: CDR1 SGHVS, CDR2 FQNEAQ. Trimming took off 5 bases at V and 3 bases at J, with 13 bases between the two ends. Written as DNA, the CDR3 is TGTGCCAGCAGCCGAGACGGTCTTGACTATGGCTACACCTTC. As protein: CASSRDGLDYGYTF.

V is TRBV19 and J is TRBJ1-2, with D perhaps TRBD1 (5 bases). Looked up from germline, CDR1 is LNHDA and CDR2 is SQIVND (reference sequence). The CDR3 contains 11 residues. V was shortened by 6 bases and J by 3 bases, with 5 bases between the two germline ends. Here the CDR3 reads CASRGDYGYTF. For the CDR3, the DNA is TGTGCCAGTAGAGGGGACTATGGCTACACCTTC. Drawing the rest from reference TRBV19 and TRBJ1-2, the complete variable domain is DGGITQSPKYLFRKEGQNVTLSCEQNLNHDAMYWYRQDPGQGLRLIYYSQIVNDFQKGDIAEGYSVSREKKESFPLTVTSAQKNPTAFYLCASRGDYGYTFGSGTRLTVV.

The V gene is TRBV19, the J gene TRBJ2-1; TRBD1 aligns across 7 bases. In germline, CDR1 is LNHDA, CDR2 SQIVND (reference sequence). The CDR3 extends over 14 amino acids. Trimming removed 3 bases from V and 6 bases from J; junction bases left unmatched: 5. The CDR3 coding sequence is TGTGCCAGTAGTATGAGAGGGGGCTTCAATGAGCAGTTCTTC. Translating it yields CASSMRGGFNEQFF.

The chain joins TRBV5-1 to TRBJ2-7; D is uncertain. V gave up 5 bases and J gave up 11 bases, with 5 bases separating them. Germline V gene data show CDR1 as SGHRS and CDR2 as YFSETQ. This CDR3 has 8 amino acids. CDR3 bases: TGCGCCAGCAGGGCGAAGTACTTC. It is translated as CASRAKYF.

As DNA, the CDR3 is TGTGCCAGCAGCTTAGACCGACTAGCTAGTCAGCCCCAGCATTTT. This translates into CASSLDRLASQPQHF. The chain carries TRBV7-2 and TRBJ1-5, with D unclear. The CDR3 length is 15 residues. Germline CDR1 and CDR2: SGHTA and FQGNSA. The ends were cut back, 1 base at V and 6 bases at J, with 13 bases in the middle.

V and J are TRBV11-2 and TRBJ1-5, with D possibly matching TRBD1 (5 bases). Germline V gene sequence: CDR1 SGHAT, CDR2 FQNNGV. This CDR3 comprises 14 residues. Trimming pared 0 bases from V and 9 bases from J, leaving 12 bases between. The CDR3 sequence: CASSLDGTLWPQHF. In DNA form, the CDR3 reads TGTGCCAGCAGCTTAGATGGGACGCTCTGGCCCCAGCATTTT.

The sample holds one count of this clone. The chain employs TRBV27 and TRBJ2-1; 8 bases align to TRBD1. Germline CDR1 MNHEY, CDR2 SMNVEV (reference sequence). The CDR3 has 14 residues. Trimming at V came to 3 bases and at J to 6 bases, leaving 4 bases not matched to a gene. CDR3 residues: CASSFGQGRNEQFF. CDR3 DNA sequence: TGTGCCAGCAGTTTTGGACAGGGCCGCAATGAGCAGTTCTTC.

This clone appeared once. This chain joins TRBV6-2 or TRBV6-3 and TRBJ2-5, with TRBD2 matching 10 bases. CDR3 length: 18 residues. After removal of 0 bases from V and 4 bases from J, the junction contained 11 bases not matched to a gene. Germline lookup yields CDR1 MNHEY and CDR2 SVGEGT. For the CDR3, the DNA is TGTGCCAGCAGTTACTCGAGTCTAGCGGGAGATACTGGAGAGACCCAGTACTTC. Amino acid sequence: CASSYSSLAGDTGETQYF.

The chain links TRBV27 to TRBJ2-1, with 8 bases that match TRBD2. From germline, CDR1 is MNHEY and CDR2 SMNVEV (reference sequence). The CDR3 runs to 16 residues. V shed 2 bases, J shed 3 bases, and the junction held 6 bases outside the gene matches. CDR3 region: CASSLGGGSYYNEQFF. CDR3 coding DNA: TGTGCCAGCAGTTTAGGCGGGGGGTCATACTACAATGAGCAGTTCTTC.

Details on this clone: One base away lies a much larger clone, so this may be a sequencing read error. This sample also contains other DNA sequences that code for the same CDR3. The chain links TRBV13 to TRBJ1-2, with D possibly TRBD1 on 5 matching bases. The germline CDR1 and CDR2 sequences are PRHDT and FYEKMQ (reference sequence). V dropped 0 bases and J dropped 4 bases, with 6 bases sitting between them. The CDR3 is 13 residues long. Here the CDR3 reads CASSLGGAYGYTF. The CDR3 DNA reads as TGTGCCAGCAGCTTAGGTGGGGCCTATGGCTACACCTTC.

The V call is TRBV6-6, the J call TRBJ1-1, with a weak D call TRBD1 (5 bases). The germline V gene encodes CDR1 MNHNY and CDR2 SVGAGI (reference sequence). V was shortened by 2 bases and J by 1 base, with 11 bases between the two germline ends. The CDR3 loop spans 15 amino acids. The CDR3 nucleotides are TGTGCCAGCAGTTACGGAGGGACCGAGAACACTGAAGCTTTCTTT. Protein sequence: CASSYGGTENTEAFF.

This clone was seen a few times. The CDR3 DNA reads TGTGCCAGCAGCGACAGGGGCACTTCACCCCTCCACTTT. Amino acids: CASSDRGTSPLHF. The chain employs TRBV25-1 and TRBJ1-6, with 8 positions matching TRBD1. CDR3 length equals 13 residues. J was trimmed by 9 bases and V by 6 bases; bases with no gene match: 4. In germline, CDR1 is MGHDK, CDR2 SYGVNS.

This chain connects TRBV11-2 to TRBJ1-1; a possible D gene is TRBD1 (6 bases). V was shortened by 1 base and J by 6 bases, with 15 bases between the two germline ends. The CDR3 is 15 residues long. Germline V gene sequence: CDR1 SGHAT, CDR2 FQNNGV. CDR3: CASSLVTGRGSEAFF. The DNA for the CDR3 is TGTGCCAGCAGCTTAGTAACAGGGCGGGGATCTGAAGCTTTCTTT.

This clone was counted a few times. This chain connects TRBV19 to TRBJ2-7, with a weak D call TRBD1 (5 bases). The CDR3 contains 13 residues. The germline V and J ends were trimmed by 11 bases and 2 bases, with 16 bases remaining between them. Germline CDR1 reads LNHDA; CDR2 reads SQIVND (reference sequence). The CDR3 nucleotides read TGTGCCGTCGAAGGGGAAGGCACCTACGAGCAGTACTTC. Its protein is CAVEGEGTYEQYF.

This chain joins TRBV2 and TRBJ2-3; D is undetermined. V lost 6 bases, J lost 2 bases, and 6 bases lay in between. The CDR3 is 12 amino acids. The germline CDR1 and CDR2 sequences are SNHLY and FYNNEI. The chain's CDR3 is CASRTITDTQYF. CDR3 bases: TGTGCCAGCAGGACGATCACAGATACGCAGTATTTT.

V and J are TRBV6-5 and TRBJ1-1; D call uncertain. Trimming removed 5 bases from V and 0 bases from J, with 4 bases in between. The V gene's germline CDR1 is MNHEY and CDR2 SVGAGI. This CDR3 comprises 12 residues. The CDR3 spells CASSTMNTEAFF. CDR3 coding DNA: TGTGCCAGCAGTACTATGAACACTGAAGCTTTCTTT.

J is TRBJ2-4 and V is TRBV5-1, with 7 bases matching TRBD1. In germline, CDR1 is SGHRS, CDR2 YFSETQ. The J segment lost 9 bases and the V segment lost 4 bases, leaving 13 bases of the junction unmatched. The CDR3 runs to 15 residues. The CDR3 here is CASSLTGTEPSIQYF. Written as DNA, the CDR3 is TGCGCCAGCAGCCTGACCGGGACAGAGCCCTCCATTCAGTACTTC. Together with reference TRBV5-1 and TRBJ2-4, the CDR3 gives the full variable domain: KAGVTQTPRYLIKTRGQQVTLSCSPISGHRSVSWYQQTPGQGLQFLFEYFSETQRNKGNFPGRFSGRQFSNSRSEMNVSTLELGDSALYLCASSLTGTEPSIQYFGAGTRLSVL.

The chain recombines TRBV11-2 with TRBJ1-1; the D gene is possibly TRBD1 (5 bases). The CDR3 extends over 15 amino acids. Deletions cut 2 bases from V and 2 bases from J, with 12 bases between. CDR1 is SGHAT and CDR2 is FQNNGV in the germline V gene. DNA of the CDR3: TGTGCCAGCAGCTTAATCGCAGGGAGCAACACTGAAGCTTTCTTT. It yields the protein CASSLIAGSNTEAFF.

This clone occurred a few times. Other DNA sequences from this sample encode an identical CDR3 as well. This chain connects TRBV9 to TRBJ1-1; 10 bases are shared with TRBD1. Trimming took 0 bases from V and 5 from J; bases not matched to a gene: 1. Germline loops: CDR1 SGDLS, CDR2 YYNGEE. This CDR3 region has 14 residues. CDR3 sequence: CASSVGQGATEAFF. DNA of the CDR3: TGTGCCAGCAGCGTAGGACAGGGGGCGACTGAAGCTTTCTTT.

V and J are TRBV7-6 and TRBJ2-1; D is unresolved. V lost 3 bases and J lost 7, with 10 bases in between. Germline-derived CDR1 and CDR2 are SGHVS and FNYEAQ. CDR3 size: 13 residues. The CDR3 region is CASSFNPSNEQFF. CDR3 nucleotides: TGTGCCAGCAGCTTTAATCCCTCGAATGAGCAGTTCTTC.

The CDR3 spells CATSPLRGLAGFGEQFF. CDR3 nucleotide sequence: TGTGCCACCAGTCCCCTCCGGGGACTAGCGGGTTTCGGTGAGCAGTTCTTC. The rearrangement joins TRBV24-1 to TRBJ2-1; 12 positions agree with TRBD2. This CDR3 region has 17 residues. In germline, CDR1 is KGHDR, CDR2 SFDVKD. V trimming: 6 bases; J trimming: 9 bases; junction bases outside the gene matches: 14.

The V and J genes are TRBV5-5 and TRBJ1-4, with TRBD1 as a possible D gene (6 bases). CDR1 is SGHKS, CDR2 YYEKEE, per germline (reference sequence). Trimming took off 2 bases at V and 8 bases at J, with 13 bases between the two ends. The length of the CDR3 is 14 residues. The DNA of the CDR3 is TGTGCCAGCAGCTTTGGGCCAGGGGAGGAAAAACTGTTTTTT. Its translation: CASSFGPGEEKLFF.

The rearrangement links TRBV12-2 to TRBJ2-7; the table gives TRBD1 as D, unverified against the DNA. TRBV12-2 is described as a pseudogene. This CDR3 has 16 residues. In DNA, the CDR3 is TGTGCAAGTCGCCCTCCTCCCCGGCAGGGCGCCTACGAGCAGTACTTC. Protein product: CASRPPPRQGAYEQYF.